Below are 22 T cell receptor beta chains sequenced from a single sample in a study of T cell repertoires in cytomegalovirus infection. TCRdb re-derived calls from the reads in MiXCR, one entry per CDR3 protein. This table holds 750,000 to 950,000 distinct CDR3 sequences, roughly 29% found once. The antigens these receptors bind are not known. The specimen comprised cultured CD8+ T cells from PBMCs, sampled from culture after CMV antigen stimulation. The receptors originated from a human donor in good health (CMV status not recorded). Some clones in this sample may be carry-over from other donors' samples.

To note about this clonotype: At one end the junction does not follow the germline gene, possibly because of a read error. The chain links TRBV12-3 or TRBV12-4 to TRBJ2-5; the D gene could be TRBD1 or TRBD2 (5 bases each). This CDR3 contains 15 residues. DNA for the CDR3: TGTGTCAGCAGTTCGTTCTTACAGGCGGGAGAGACCCAGTACTTC. Its translation is CVSSSFLQAGETQYF.

This rearrangement joins TRBV5-8 to TRBJ2-1; tentatively, D is TRBD1 or TRBD2 (5 bases each). This CDR3 is built from 13 residues. With 0 bases removed from V and 12 bases from J, the gap between germline ends came to 13 bases. Germline V gives CDR1 SGHTS, CDR2 YDEGEE. The CDR3 DNA reads TGTGCCAGCAGCTTGGAATCGGGAAGGGGGCAGTTCTTC. Its translation is CASSLESGRGQFF. The variable domain in full, completed from reference TRBV5-8 and TRBJ2-1, reads EAGVTQSPTHLIKTRGQQATLRCSPISGHTSVYWYQQALGLGLQFLLWYDEGEERNRGNFPPRFSGRQFPNYSSELNVNALELEDSALYLCASSLESGRGQFFGPGTRLTVL.

This clonotype was picked up a small number of times. The chain joins TRBV10-2 to TRBJ2-3; 9 bases are shared with TRBD2. CDR3 length: 16 amino acids. The germline gives CDR1 WSHSY, CDR2 SAAADI. The J segment lost 6 bases and the V segment lost 4 bases, leaving 11 bases of the junction unmatched. CDR3 bases: TGCGCCAGCAGTGTACCTAGCGGGGCCCCGCGGGATACGCAGTATTTT. Translation gives CASSVPSGAPRDTQYF.

This clonotype was seen a handful of times. The chain joins TRBV28 to TRBJ2-1; no firm D call. The CDR3 sequence is 16 residues long. Germline V gene lookup returns CDR1 MDHEN and CDR2 SYDVKM. Trimming shortened V by 2 bases and J by 6 bases, and 17 bases separated the two germline ends. CDR3 DNA sequence: TGTGCCAGCAGTTTACCACCACAATGGTCACTCAATGAGCAGTTCTTC. It translates to CASSLPPQWSLNEQFF. The full variable domain, rest sourced from reference TRBV28 and TRBJ2-1, is DVKVTQSSRYLVKRTGEKVFLECVQDMDHENMFWYRQDPGLGLRLIYFSYDVKMKEKGDIPEGYSVSREKKERFSLILESASTNQTSMYLCASSLPPQWSLNEQFFGPGTRLTVL.

There are a few counts of this clonotype. The chain uses TRBV24-1 and TRBJ2-7, with TRBD1 matching over 7 bases. J lost 0 bases, V lost 0 bases, and 4 bases had no gene match. CDR3 length: 16 amino acids. Germline CDR1 and CDR2: KGHDR and SFDVKD. The CDR3 coding sequence is TGTGCCACCAGTGATTTGGAGACAGGGTGCTCCTACGAGCAGTACTTC. Translation gives CATSDLETGCSYEQYF.

This sequence joins TRBV27 and TRBJ2-3, with TRBD1 as a possible D gene (5 bases). In germline, CDR1 is MNHEY, CDR2 SMNVEV (reference sequence). There are 14 residues in the CDR3. V lost 7 bases, J lost 1 base, and 12 bases lay in between. CDR3 sequence (DNA): TGTGCCAGCAAGCAGGGTCGGGGCACAGATACGCAGTATTTT. Translating gives CASKQGRGTDTQYF.

This clonotype was detected only once. The chain is built from TRBV6-5 and TRBJ2-2, with TRBD2 identical over 7 bases. The CDR3 contains 17 residues. Unmatched junction bases numbered 7, after V lost 0 bases and J lost 3 bases. The germline CDR1 and CDR2 sequences are MNHEY and SVGAGI. CDR3 loop: CASSYSIGGGHTGELFF. For the CDR3, the DNA is TGTGCCAGCAGTTACTCTATTGGGGGGGGTCACACCGGGGAGCTGTTTTTT.

The chain joins TRBV11-2 to TRBJ1-2; D not certain. V lost 4 bases and J lost 5, with 17 bases in between. The CDR3 has 15 amino acids. Germline V lookup: CDR1 SGHAT, CDR2 FQNNGV. The CDR3 DNA follows: TGTGCCAGCAGCTATTTAGGAGTCTCGCTTTATGGCTACACCTTC. Its protein is CASSYLGVSLYGYTF.

The V and J genes are TRBV7-6 and TRBJ2-7; D tentatively reads TRBD1 or TRBD2 (5 bases each). There are 16 residues in the CDR3. V lost 0 bases, J lost 2 bases, and 14 bases lay in between. Germline V CDR1 and CDR2: SGHVS, FNYEAQ. CDR3 bases: TGTGCCAGCAGCTTAGCGGACGGGACGGTCGCCTACGAGCAGTACGTC. Amino acids: CASSLADGTVAYEQYV.

This chain links TRBV6-6 with TRBJ1-5, with a weak D call TRBD1 (5 bases). V was pared by 0 bases and J by 4 bases, with 10 bases between. The CDR3 spans 15 residues. Germline V gives CDR1 MNHNY, CDR2 SVGAGI (reference sequence). This CDR3 is CASSYSVQGNQPQHF. Written as DNA, the CDR3 is TGTGCCAGCAGTTACTCGGTCCAGGGTAATCAGCCCCAGCATTTT.

This clonotype has more than one count but fewer than ten. V is TRBV19 and J is TRBJ1-1; unclear D gene. CDR3 length: 15 amino acids. V was clipped by 5 bases and J by 1 base, with 14 bases between them. Germline V gene lookup returns CDR1 LNHDA and CDR2 SQIVND (reference sequence). CDR3 coding DNA: TGTGCCAGTAGTCTTTCCCCGGCGGGGAACACTGAAGCTTTCTTT. The encoded protein is CASSLSPAGNTEAFF. The complete variable domain, with remaining parts taken from reference TRBV19 and TRBJ1-1, reads DGGITQSPKYLFRKEGQNVTLSCEQNLNHDAMYWYRQDPGQGLRLIYYSQIVNDFQKGDIAEGYSVSREKKESFPLTVTSAQKNPTAFYLCASSLSPAGNTEAFFGQGTRLTVV.

Concerning this clonotype: This CDR3 fails to terminate in the conserved phenylalanine or tryptophan, so it likely reflects a read error. This sequence joins TRBV7-3 and TRBJ2-5; 8 nucleotides agree with TRBD2. The CDR3 runs 18 residues. The germline gives CDR1 SGHTA, CDR2 FQGTGA. With 1 base clipped from V and 3 bases from J, the junction kept 13 bases outside the gene matches. DNA of the CDR3: TGTGCCAGCAGCTTAAAGGGACTAGGTGGCGGTAGCAAAGAGACCCAGTACCTC. It specifies CASSLKGLGGGSKETQYL.

This rearrangement joins TRBV20-1 to TRBJ2-1; possibly TRBD2 for D (6 bases). CDR1 is DFQATT and CDR2 is SNEGSKA in the germline V gene (reference sequence). Trimming pared 6 bases from V and 14 bases from J, leaving 14 bases between. CDR3 size: 10 residues. CDR3 in DNA: TGCAGTGCCTTGACGGGGGTCGAGTTCTTC. Residues: CSALTGVEFF.

V usage is TRBV12-3 or TRBV12-4 and J usage is TRBJ2-1; D is ambiguous. The V gene lost 3 bases and the J gene lost 4 bases, with 10 bases spanning the gap. The CDR3 runs 14 residues. This CDR3 is CASSLAGRYNEQFF. CDR3 in DNA: TGTGCCAGCAGTTTGGCAGGCCGATACAATGAGCAGTTCTTC.

The sample holds many counts of this clonotype. This rearrangement joins TRBV7-8 to TRBJ1-1; TRBD1 might be the D (6 bases). V dropped 1 base and J dropped 1 base, with 19 bases sitting between them. The CDR3 totals 18 residues. The V gene's germline CDR1 is SGHVS and CDR2 FQNEAQ. As DNA, the CDR3 is TGTGCCAGCAGCTTAGGGGTTCTCCCGACAGGCCCGAACACTGAAGCTTTCTTT. Its translation: CASSLGVLPTGPNTEAFF.

The J gene is TRBJ1-1, the V gene TRBV11-2; no firm D call. In germline, CDR1 is SGHAT, CDR2 FQNNGV. This CDR3 has 15 residues. V was clipped by 5 bases and J by 3 bases, with 16 bases between them. The CDR3 nucleotides read TGTGCCAGCAGCCCTGTTTGGGTTGGGGACACTGAAGCTTTCTTT. It encodes CASSPVWVGDTEAFF.

The chain couples TRBV20-1 to TRBJ2-7; a possible D gene is TRBD1 (6 bases). V was clipped by 5 bases and J by 5 bases, with 16 bases between them. The germline V gene has CDR1 DFQATT and CDR2 SNEGSKA (reference sequence). This CDR3 is 13 amino acids long. In DNA, the CDR3 is TGCAGTGCTCCAGGACAGATGCTCCACGAGCAGTACTTC. Its translation: CSAPGQMLHEQYF.

The rearrangement links TRBV12-3 or TRBV12-4 to TRBJ2-4, with TRBD1 identical over 7 bases. The CDR3 runs 17 residues. V was clipped by 3 bases and J by 1 base; unmatched bases: 9. In DNA, the CDR3 is TGTGCCAGCAGTTTGGGGCCCTACAGGGGCGCCAAAAACATTCAGTACTTC. Amino acids: CASSLGPYRGAKNIQYF.

This rearrangement joins TRBV11-1 to TRBJ2-1; D is possibly TRBD1 (6 bases). Germline assignment: CDR1 SGHAT and CDR2 FQDESV (reference sequence). The V end was cut by 1 base, the J end by 5 bases, with 12 bases between. CDR3 length: 15 amino acids. This chain's CDR3 is CASSLGGTYHNEQFF. CDR3 DNA: TGTGCCAGCAGCTTAGGGGGGACATATCACAATGAGCAGTTCTTC. Using reference TRBV11-1 and TRBJ2-1 for the parts outside the CDR3, the full variable domain is EAEVAQSPRYKITEKSQAVAFWCDPISGHATLYWYRQILGQGPELLVQFQDESVVDDSQLPKDRFSAERLKGVDSTLKIQPAELGDSAMYLCASSLGGTYHNEQFFGPGTRLTVL.

The J gene is TRBJ2-7, the V gene TRBV10-3; D gene uncertain. V shed 0 bases and J shed 4 bases, with 13 bases lying between them. The germline gives CDR1 ENHRY, CDR2 SYGVKD. There are 15 residues in the CDR3. CDR3 DNA: TGTGCCATCAGTGAGTCGATTGGAGTAAGGTACGAGCAGTACGTC. It is translated as CAISESIGVRYEQYV.

There are a few counts of this clonotype. J is TRBJ2-1 and V is TRBV6-5; possibly TRBD1 for D (6 bases). Germline loops: CDR1 MNHEY, CDR2 SVGAGI. The CDR3 spans 15 residues. V lost 4 bases and J lost 3, with 13 bases in between. CDR3 nucleotide sequence: TGTGCCAGCAGTTTCAGGGGAGTTAACTACAATGAGCAGTTCTTC. As protein: CASSFRGVNYNEQFF.

The V call is TRBV20-1, the J call TRBJ2-5, with 8 bases fitting TRBD2. CDR1 is DFQATT, CDR2 SNEGSKA, per germline (reference sequence). CDR3 size: 14 residues. Germline trimming cut 4 bases from V and 1 base from J; bases unmatched to any gene: 5. The DNA of the CDR3 is TGCAGTGCTAATGCGGGAGGATCCCAAGAGACCCAGTACTTC. Translating it yields CSANAGGSQETQYF.